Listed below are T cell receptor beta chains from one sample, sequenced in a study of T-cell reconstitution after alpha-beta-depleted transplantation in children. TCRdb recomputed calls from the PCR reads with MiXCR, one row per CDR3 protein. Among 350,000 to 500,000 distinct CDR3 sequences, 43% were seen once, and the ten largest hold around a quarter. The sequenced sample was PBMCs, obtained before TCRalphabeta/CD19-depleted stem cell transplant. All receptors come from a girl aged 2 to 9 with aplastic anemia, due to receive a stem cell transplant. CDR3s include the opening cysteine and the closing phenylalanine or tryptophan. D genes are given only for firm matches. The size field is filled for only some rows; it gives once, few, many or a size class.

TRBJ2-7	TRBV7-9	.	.	CASSLRDEQYF	TGTGCCAGCAGCTTAAGAGACGAGCAGTACTTC
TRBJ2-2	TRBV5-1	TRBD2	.	CASSRTSGANSRSGELFF	TGCGCCAGCAGCAGGACTAGCGGGGCCAACTCGAGGAGCGGGGAGCTGTTTTTT
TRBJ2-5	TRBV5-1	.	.	CASSSWGAQETQYF	TGCGCCAGCAGCAGTTGGGGGGCCCAAGAGACCCAGTACTTC
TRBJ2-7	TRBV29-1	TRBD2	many	CSVVRRLAGNSYEQYF	TGCAGCGTTGTAAGACGTCTAGCGGGGAACTCCTACGAGCAGTACTTC
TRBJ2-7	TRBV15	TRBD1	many	CATSGDRGVEQYF	TGTGCCACCAGCGGAGACAGGGGAGTCGAGCAGTACTTC
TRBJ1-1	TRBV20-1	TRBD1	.	CSARDRRTGGMNTEAFF	TGCAGTGCTAGAGATCGTAGGACAGGGGGGATGAACACTGAAGCTTTCTTT
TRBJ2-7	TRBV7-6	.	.	CASSLSSGGVRGEQYF	TGTGCCAGCAGCTTAAGTAGTGGGGGAGTTCGGGGCGAGCAGTACTTC
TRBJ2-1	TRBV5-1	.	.	CASSSQGYSYNEQFF	TGCGCCAGCAGCTCCCAGGGGTACTCCTACAATGAGCAGTTCTTC
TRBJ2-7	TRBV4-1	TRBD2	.	CASSQDVTSGAYEQYF	TGCGCCAGCAGCCAAGATGTGACTAGCGGAGCATACGAGCAGTACTTC
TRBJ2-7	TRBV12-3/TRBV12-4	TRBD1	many	CASSPGTATYEQYF	TGTGCCAGCAGCCCCGGGACAGCTACCTACGAGCAGTACTTC
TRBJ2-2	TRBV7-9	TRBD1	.	CASSLSRTGPARELFF	TGTGCCAGCAGCTTATCTCGGACAGGACCGGCCCGGGAGCTGTTTTTT
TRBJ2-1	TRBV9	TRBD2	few	CASSAWGLAGGHEQFF	TGTGCCAGCAGCGCCTGGGGACTAGCGGGAGGACATGAGCAGTTCTTC
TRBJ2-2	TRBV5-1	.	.	CASSLDSWNTGELFF	TGCGCCAGCAGCTTGGACAGTTGGAACACCGGGGAGCTGTTTTTT
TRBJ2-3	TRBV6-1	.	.	CASSPSQRALIVGTDTQYF	TGTGCCAGCAGCCCCTCTCAGCGGGCACTAATCGTTGGCACAGATACGCAGTATTTT
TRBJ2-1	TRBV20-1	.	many	CSLLLARYNEQFF	TGCAGTCTCCTTCTAGCGCGGTACAATGAGCAGTTCTTC
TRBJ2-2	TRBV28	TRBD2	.	CASGGLAGVGELFF	TGTGCCAGCGGCGGACTAGCGGGAGTCGGGGAGCTGTTTTTT
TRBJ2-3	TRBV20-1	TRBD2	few	CSGGGGTDTQYF	TGCAGTGGCGGGGGGGGCACAGATACGCAGTATTTT
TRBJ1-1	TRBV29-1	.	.	CSVAGMGVGGEAFF	TGCAGCGTTGCCGGTATGGGGGTGGGCGGTGAAGCTTTCTTT
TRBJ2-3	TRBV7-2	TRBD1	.	CASSFPTGEPDTQYF	TGTGCCAGCAGCTTCCCCACAGGGGAGCCAGATACGCAGTATTTT
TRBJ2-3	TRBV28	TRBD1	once	CASRPRGQVDTQYF	TGTGCCAGCAGGCCCAGGGGGCAAGTAGATACGCAGTATTTT
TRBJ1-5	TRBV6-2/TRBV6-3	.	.	CASSYSGISNQPQHF	TGTGCCAGCAGTTACTCGGGAATTAGCAATCAGCCCCAGCATTTT
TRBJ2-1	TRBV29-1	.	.	CSVPSLRGQFF	TGCAGCGTTCCTTCCCTTCGAGGGCAGTTCTTC
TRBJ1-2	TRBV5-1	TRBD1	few	CASSPGQGSNYGYTF	TGCGCCAGCAGCCCCGGACAGGGAAGTAACTATGGCTACACCTTC
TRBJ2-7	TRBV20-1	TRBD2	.	CSASQGVTSQQYF	TGCAGTGCTAGCCAGGGTGTGACTAGCCAGCAGTACTTC
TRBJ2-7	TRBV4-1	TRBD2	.	CASSQESSGRREQYF	TGCGCCAGCAGCCAAGAATCTAGCGGGAGGAGAGAGCAGTACTTC
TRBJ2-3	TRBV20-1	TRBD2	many	CSASATGTSGTDTQYF	TGCAGTGCTAGCGCAACCGGGACTAGCGGCACAGATACGCAGTATTTT
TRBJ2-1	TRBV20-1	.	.	CSVADPYNEQFF	TGCAGTGTCGCGGACCCCTACAATGAGCAGTTCTTC
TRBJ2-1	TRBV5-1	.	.	CASSLGGTPNGEQFF	TGCGCCAGCAGCTTGGGAGGGACACCTAATGGTGAGCAGTTCTTC
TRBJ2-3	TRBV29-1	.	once	CSVQRGTDTQYF	TGCAGCGTTCAGAGGGGCACAGATACGCAGTATTTT
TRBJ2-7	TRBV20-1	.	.	CSARDQRAYEQYF	TGCAGTGCTAGAGATCAAAGGGCCTACGAGCAGTACTTC
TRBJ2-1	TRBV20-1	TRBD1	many	CSAGQARINEQFF	TGCAGTGCCGGACAGGCGAGGATTAATGAGCAGTTCTTC
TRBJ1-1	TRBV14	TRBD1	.	CASRPPVGTGVAEAFF	TGTGCCAGCAGACCACCGGTCGGGACAGGGGTAGCTGAAGCTTTCTTT
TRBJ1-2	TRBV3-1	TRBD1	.	CASNPMTGAQENYGYTF	TGTGCCAGCAACCCAATGACAGGGGCCCAGGAAAACTATGGCTACACCTTC
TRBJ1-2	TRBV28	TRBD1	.	CASSRTGGRGYGYTF	TGTGCCAGCAGCCGTACAGGGGGCAGAGGCTATGGCTACACCTTC
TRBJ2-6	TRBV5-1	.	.	CASSLVVGLGANVLTF	TGCGCCAGCAGCTTGGTAGTGGGGCTGGGGGCCAACGTCCTGACTTTC
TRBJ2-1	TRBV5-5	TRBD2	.	CASSLVAGGPYNEQFF	TGTGCCAGCAGTTTGGTAGCGGGAGGGCCCTACAATGAGCAGTTCTTC